What follows are 19 T cell receptor beta chains derived from one specimen sequenced in a study of regulatory T cells in long-lasting Graves disease (dated by TCRdb to the early 2020s). The time point label, as the study defines it: newly diagnosed GD, antithyroid drugs for less than 3 months. For both TCR sequencing and RNA sequencing, RNA was extracted from PBMCs using TRIzol. Library prep was done by multiplex PCR. Sequencing used an Illumina HiSeq 4000. CDR3 regions were amplified by Arm-PCR with iRepertoire HTBI primers to construct TCR beta libraries. Using fastp at Q25 and MiXCR, TCRdb reprocessed the public reads and kept productive beta chains. Every entry covers one CDR3 protein and lists the most common genes and DNA from its rows. Present in this sample are 350,000 to 450,000 distinct CDR3 sequences, 15% of which were seen just once. Jointly, the top ten make up around 7.6% of the sample.

These records were also assigned to another study, of T cells in Graves' hyperthyroidism and ophthalmopathy.

This specimen consisted of peripheral blood mononuclear cells (PBMCs), obtained at new diagnosis, from a patient treated with antithyroid drugs. The receptors here all came from a woman in her 40s with Graves disease. Donor details come from another sample of the same person, matched by shared clones.

This clonotype has a single count. This chain uses TRBV6-1 with TRBJ2-5; the D is unclear. Trimming cost V 4 bases and J 1 base, with 7 bases left between them. The CDR3 is 13 residues long. CDR1 MNHNS and CDR2 SASEGT come from the germline V gene. CDR3 bases: TGTGCCAGCAGTGGACAAGTCCAAGAGACCCAGTACTTC. Protein: CASSGQVQETQYF.

The sample holds many counts of this clonotype. The rearrangement uses TRBV29-1 and TRBJ2-5; TRBD2 matches 11 bases. J gave up 4 bases and V 5 bases, and 3 bases lay outside the gene matches. The CDR3 contains 13 residues. CDR1 is SQVTM and CDR2 is ANQGSEA in the germline V gene. The CDR3 loop is CSVTGLAGETQYF. DNA for the CDR3: TGCAGCGTTACCGGACTAGCGGGAGAGACCCAGTACTTC.

This clonotype was detected a few times. This rearrangement joins TRBV2 to TRBJ2-7; D is possibly TRBD1 (6 bases). Trimming removed 4 bases at V and 5 bases at J, with 12 bases between. From germline, CDR1 is SNHLY and CDR2 FYNNEI. The CDR3 is made up of 13 amino acids. As DNA, the CDR3 is TGTGCCAGCAGTGTAATAGGGGGAGACGAGCAGTACTTC. Translation: CASSVIGGDEQYF.

This clonotype was seen at least ten times. V usage is TRBV9 and J usage is TRBJ2-5; 15 bases are shared with TRBD2. CDR1 and CDR2 from the germline V gene are SGDLS and YYNGEE. With V trimmed by 3 bases and J by 5 bases, 11 bases remained unmatched. The CDR3 runs 18 residues. The CDR3 is CASSGHGLAGGQGETQYF. DNA for the CDR3: TGTGCCAGCAGCGGCCACGGACTAGCGGGAGGGCAAGGGGAGACCCAGTACTTC.

This clonotype has at least ten counts. The V and J genes are TRBV12-3 or TRBV12-4 and TRBJ2-5; maybe TRBD1 (6 bases). The CDR3 covers 14 residues. V gave up 3 bases and J gave up 5 bases, with 13 bases separating them. The CDR3 region is CASSFEGEGETQYF. For the CDR3, the DNA is TGTGCCAGCAGTTTCGAGGGGGAAGGCGAGACCCAGTACTTC.

This clonotype was counted at least ten times. This rearrangement joins TRBV27 to TRBJ2-3, with TRBD2 matching 7 bases. This CDR3 is 16 amino acids long. Unmatched junction bases numbered 9, after V lost 6 bases and J lost 0 bases. Germline CDR1 reads MNHEY; CDR2 reads SMNVEV (reference sequence). CDR3 residues: CASRLAPETSTDTQYF. DNA for the CDR3: TGTGCCAGCAGACTAGCGCCCGAAACAAGCACAGATACGCAGTATTTT.

The table lists this clonotype with a few counts. J is TRBJ2-7 and V is TRBV4-3; 15 bases are shared with TRBD2. J lost 2 bases, V lost 0 bases, and 11 bases had no gene match. CDR3 length equals 20 residues. Germline CDR1 is LGHNA and CDR2 is YSLEER. In nucleotides, the CDR3 is TGCGCCAGCAGCCAAGACGTTGGACTAGCGGGAGGGCAAGGGACCTACGAGCAGTACTTC. Protein sequence: CASSQDVGLAGGQGTYEQYF.

The sample holds many counts of this clonotype. The chain is built from TRBV3-1 and TRBJ2-7; D is ambiguous. The CDR3 runs to 14 residues. Germline V gene data show CDR1 as LGHDT and CDR2 as YNNKEL (reference sequence). The V end lost 4 bases, the J end lost 6 bases, and 16 bases lay between the germline ends. CDR3 sequence reads: CASSRDPGSGEQYF. In nucleotides, the CDR3 is TGTGCCAGCAGCCGAGACCCTGGGTCAGGCGAGCAGTACTTC.

In this sample, this clonotype turned up many times. V and J are TRBV19 and TRBJ2-2; the match to TRBD2 covers 9 bases. J gave up 3 bases and V 3 bases, and 5 bases lay outside the gene matches. From germline, CDR1 is LNHDA and CDR2 SQIVND (reference sequence). The CDR3 runs 16 residues. CDR3 sequence reads: CASSMTSGDDTGELFF. The DNA of the CDR3 is TGTGCCAGTAGTATGACTAGCGGAGACGACACCGGGGAGCTGTTTTTT.

This clonotype was counted between two and nine times. The chain uses TRBV5-1 and TRBJ1-1; the D is unclear. This CDR3 region has 13 residues. CDR1 SGHRS and CDR2 YFSETQ come from the germline V gene. V dropped 0 bases and J dropped 3 bases, with 6 bases sitting between them. CDR3: CASSLEQYTEAFF. The CDR3 nucleotides are TGCGCCAGCAGCTTGGAACAATACACTGAAGCTTTCTTT.

This chain links TRBV27 with TRBJ2-7; TRBD1 matches at 9 bases. The CDR3 runs to 18 residues. Germline V gene lookup returns CDR1 MNHEY and CDR2 SMNVEV (reference sequence). Trimming took 2 bases from V and 4 from J; bases not matched to a gene: 15. CDR3 DNA sequence: TGTGCCAGCAGTTTACCACCGCCGGGACAGGGTAAGGAATACGAGCAGTACTTC. Protein product: CASSLPPPGQGKEYEQYF.

This clonotype was detected ten times or more. The genes are TRBV27 and TRBJ2-7; 10 bases are a match to TRBD2. The germline CDR1 and CDR2 sequences are MNHEY and SMNVEV (reference sequence). The CDR3 loop spans 15 amino acids. Germline trimming cut 7 bases from V and 3 bases from J; bases unmatched to any gene: 9. The chain's CDR3 is CASTPLAGEGYEQYF. CDR3 DNA sequence: TGTGCCAGCACCCCGCTAGCGGGAGAAGGCTACGAGCAGTACTTC.

Comments on this clonotype: With a much larger clone just one base away, this may be a read error. The CDR3 end shows no conserved phenylalanine or tryptophan, and so a read error is likely. The rearrangement uses TRBV7-2 and TRBJ2-7; TRBD2 is a possible D gene (5 bases). V was trimmed by 7 bases and J by 6 bases, leaving 22 bases between them. Germline assignment: CDR1 SGHTA and CDR2 FQGNSA. The length of the CDR3 is 15 residues. The CDR3 region has the DNA TGTGCCAGCACCCGATTTCTACAGAGGGCCGGCGAGCAGTACCTC. It translates to CASTRFLQRAGEQYL.

This clonotype was picked up many times. This rearrangement joins TRBV29-1 to TRBJ2-1, with no clear D. CDR3 size: 10 residues. Trimming pared 8 bases from V and 6 bases from J, leaving 8 bases between. Germline values: CDR1 SQVTM, CDR2 ANQGSEA. CDR3 loop: CSPVGNEQFF. The DNA of the CDR3 is TGCAGCCCGGTCGGCAATGAGCAGTTCTTC.

This clonotype has at least ten counts. This sequence joins TRBV11-2 and TRBJ2-1, with D perhaps matching TRBD1 (6 bases). CDR3 size: 18 residues. Trimming shortened V by 1 base and J by 8 bases, and 24 bases separated the two germline ends. CDR1 and CDR2 (germline): SGHAT, FQNNGV. The CDR3 is CASSLAISQARGFDEQFF. The DNA of the CDR3 is TGTGCCAGCAGCTTAGCCATCAGCCAGGCTAGGGGGTTCGATGAGCAGTTCTTC.

This clonotype was counted many times. This chain uses TRBV7-9 with TRBJ2-1, with 11 bases matching TRBD2. CDR3 length equals 19 residues. V gave up 6 bases and J gave up 4 bases; unmatched junction bases: 17. Germline CDR1 is SEHNR and CDR2 is FQNEAQ (reference sequence). The CDR3 region has the DNA TGTGCCAGCAGAAAAACCGGGACTAGCGGCTTCAACGAATACAATGAGCAGTTCTTC. As protein: CASRKTGTSGFNEYNEQFF.

The rearrangement uses TRBV5-6 and TRBJ2-7; D unclear. V dropped 4 bases and J dropped 2 bases, with 10 bases sitting between them. Per germline, CDR1 SGHDT and CDR2 YYEEEE. This CDR3 comprises 13 residues. In nucleotides, the CDR3 is TGTGCCAGCAGCCCCGCGACTCCCTACGAGCAGTACTTC. This gives the protein CASSPATPYEQYF.

V is TRBV13 and J is TRBJ1-3; 11 nucleotides match TRBD1. CDR1 and CDR2 from the germline V gene are PRHDT and FYEKMQ (reference sequence). After removal of 4 bases from V and 6 bases from J, the junction contained 8 bases not matched to a gene. The CDR3 is 16 residues long. The CDR3: CASSSSGTGGENTIYF. The CDR3 region has the DNA TGTGCCAGCAGCTCGTCCGGGACAGGGGGAGAAAACACCATATATTTT.

This clonotype was counted many times. The rearrangement uses TRBV12-3 or TRBV12-4 and TRBJ2-3, with 7 bases lining up with TRBD2. The CDR3 has 19 amino acids. Trimming removed 4 bases from V and 1 base from J; junction bases left unmatched: 17. CDR3 nucleotide sequence: TGTGCCAGCAGTTCCTCATTTGGTTGGGGGAGGGCGGGCACAGATACGCAGTATTTT. Protein: CASSSSFGWGRAGTDTQYF.